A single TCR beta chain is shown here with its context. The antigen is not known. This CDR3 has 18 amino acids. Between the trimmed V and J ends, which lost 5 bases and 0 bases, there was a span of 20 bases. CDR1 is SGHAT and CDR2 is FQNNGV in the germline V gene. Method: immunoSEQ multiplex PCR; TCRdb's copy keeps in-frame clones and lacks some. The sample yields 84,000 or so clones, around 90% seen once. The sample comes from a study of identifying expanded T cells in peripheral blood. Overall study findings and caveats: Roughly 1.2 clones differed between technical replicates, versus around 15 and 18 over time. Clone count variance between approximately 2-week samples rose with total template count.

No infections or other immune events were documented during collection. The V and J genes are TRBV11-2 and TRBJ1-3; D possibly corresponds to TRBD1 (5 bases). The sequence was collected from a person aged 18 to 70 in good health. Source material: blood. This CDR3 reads CASSPMGPRAGSGNTIYF. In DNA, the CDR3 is TGTGCCAGCAGCCCAATGGGGCCTAGGGCTGGCTCTGGAAACACCATATATTTT.